This TCR beta chain came from a study of cytomegalovirus exposure and HLA in healthy donors. Study context: Caucasian-associated ancestry cluster membership applied to approximately 81% of around 400 genotyped donors. Study findings and constraints: Later on, an analysis tied over 15,000 TCR beta sequences to HLA alleles at 0.05 false discovery rate. Solely CMV serostatus was available to characterize immune exposure.

13 Jbeta primers and 60 Vbeta primers were used for the PCR. Here immunoSEQ multiplex PCR was the method, and the copy in TCRdb shows in-frame clones only, minus some. The data hold about 170,000 clones, with under 80% observed a single time. Concerning this clone: The antigen is not known.

This TCR derives from a female donor in good health and CMV-seronegative. Sequences were obtained from PBMCs.

CDR3 DNA sequence: TGTGCCAGCAGCTTAGCGACAGGGGGTCGGTCACCCCTCCACTTT. Translating it yields CASSLATGGRSPLHF. The chain recombines TRBV7-9 with TRBJ1-6; TRBD1 aligns across 9 bases. The CDR3 runs 15 residues. Germline values: CDR1 SEHNR, CDR2 FQNEAQ (reference sequence). V trimming: 0 bases; J trimming: 10 bases; junction bases outside the gene matches: 4. The complete variable domain, with remaining parts taken from reference TRBV7-9 and TRBJ1-6, reads DTGVSQNPRHKITKRGQNVTFRCDPISEHNRLYWYRQTLGQGPEFLTYFQNEAQLEKSRLLSDRFSAERPKGSFSTLEIQRTEQGDSAMYLCASSLATGGRSPLHFGNGTRLTVT.